This T cell receptor (beta chain) originates from a study of blood T cell repertoires in COVID-19. The CDR3 spans 16 residues. Losses at the gene ends were 0 bases for V and 8 bases for J; bases not matched to a gene: 6. Germline CDR1 and CDR2: MGHRA and YSYEKL. The table lists this clone with a few counts. Study processing details: Researchers report that nucleated cell counts were estimated from reference gene primer amplification. Libraries were prepared by immunoSEQ multiplex PCR; TCRdb keeps only in-frame clonotypes and omits some of them. The DNA was the basis for D and trimming; V, J and clone size are from that table. The repertoire consists of roughly 91,000 clones, with around 85% occurring once and the leading ten covering approximately 11%.

The TCR sequence derives from a man aged 65 to 85 with acute or convalescent COVID-19. Sequencing was done on a sample of peripheral blood. V and J are TRBV4-1 and TRBJ1-6, with 8 bases lining up with TRBD1. The CDR3 nucleotides are TGCGCCAGCAGCCAAGATTCGGACAGGGTCCATTCACCCCTCCACTTT. This gives the protein CASSQDSDRVHSPLHF.